The clone carrying this T cell receptor beta chain was counted only a few times. No antigen is known for it. The entry originates in a study of vaccination effects on CD4 cells after COVID-19. Study context: Subjects were given two BNT162b2 or mRNA-1273 vaccine doses.

Libraries were prepared by immunoSEQ multiplex PCR; TCRdb keeps only in-frame clonotypes and omits some of them. The sample consists of tens of thousands of clones, 65% to 75% of them appearing once. Germline values: CDR1 MRHNA, CDR2 SNTAGT. V lost 5 bases, J lost 4 bases, and 9 bases lay in between. There are 13 residues in the CDR3. Peptide-pool stimulation followed by sequencing identified expanded antigen-specific CD4+ clonotypes in the ViraFEST assay. Researchers isolated CD4+ T cells once ten to eleven days of culture had elapsed. Vaccine recipients lacked prior SARS-CoV-2 infection and had negative nucleocapsid antibodies.

The J gene is TRBJ1-5, the V gene TRBV6-4; D remains unclear. The material sequenced was CD4+ T cells from PBMCs cultured with HCoV-NL63 spike peptides, taken before COVID-19 vaccination. This TCR was sampled from a human donor who received a COVID-19 vaccine. The CDR3 protein is CASSQGWNQPQHF. In DNA, the CDR3 is TGTGCCAGCAGTCAAGGGTGGAATCAGCCCCAGCATTTT.